This T cell receptor beta chain appears in the sequencing data of a study of blood T cell dynamics during melanoma immunotherapy. As for the study in general: Standard first-line treatment here was pembrolizumab or nivolumab plus ipilimumab in metastatic melanoma.

A fixed DNA input of about 0.35 ug was used per bulk PBMC sample. TCRdb keeps only in-frame clones here, not all; method: immunoSEQ multiplex PCR. The table lists around 15,000 clones, approximately 90% of them singletons. Trimming cost V 2 bases and J 1 base, with 8 bases left between them. Germline assignment: CDR1 SNHLY and CDR2 FYNNEI. The CDR3 is made up of 15 amino acids. Described time point: week 3, after first cycle of checkpoint inhibitor. Sampling occurred pretreatment (T0) and at week 3 (W3), after cycle one of checkpoint blockade. This chain uses TRBV2 with TRBJ1-4, with D perhaps matching TRBD1 (5 bases). The material sequenced was blood, taken from a patient treated with checkpoint blockade. The sequence was obtained from a human donor with melanoma. The CDR3 here is CASSEFGGTNEKLFF. The CDR3 region has the DNA TGTGCCAGCAGTGAATTTGGGGGAACTAATGAAAAACTGTTTTTT.